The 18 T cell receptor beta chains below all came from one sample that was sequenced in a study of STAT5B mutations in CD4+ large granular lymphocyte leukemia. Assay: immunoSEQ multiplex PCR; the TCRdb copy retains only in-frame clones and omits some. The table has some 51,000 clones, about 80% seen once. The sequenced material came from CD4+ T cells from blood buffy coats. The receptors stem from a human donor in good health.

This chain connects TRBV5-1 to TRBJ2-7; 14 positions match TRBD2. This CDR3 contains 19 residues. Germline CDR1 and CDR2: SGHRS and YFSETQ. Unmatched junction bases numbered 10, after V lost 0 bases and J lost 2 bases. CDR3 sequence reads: CASSLAETSGRAVPYEQYF. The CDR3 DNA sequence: TGCGCCAGCAGCTTGGCTGAGACTAGCGGGAGGGCGGTACCCTACGAGCAGTACTTC.

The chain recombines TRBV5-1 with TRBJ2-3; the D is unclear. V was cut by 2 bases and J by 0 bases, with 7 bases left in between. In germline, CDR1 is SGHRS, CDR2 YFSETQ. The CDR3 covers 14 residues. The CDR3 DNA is TGCGCCAGCAGCTTCGGTTCTAGCACAGATACGCAGTATTTT. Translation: CASSFGSSTDTQYF.

This CDR3 is CASSVKRGTSGRGDTGELFF. The CDR3 DNA follows: TGTGCCAGCAGTGTCAAGAGGGGGACTAGCGGGAGGGGGGACACCGGGGAGCTGTTTTTT. The rearrangement uses TRBV2 and TRBJ2-2, with TRBD2 identical over 16 bases. Germline CDR1 is SNHLY and CDR2 is FYNNEI. Trimming removed 4 bases from V and 3 bases from J; junction bases left unmatched: 11. The CDR3 is 20 residues long.

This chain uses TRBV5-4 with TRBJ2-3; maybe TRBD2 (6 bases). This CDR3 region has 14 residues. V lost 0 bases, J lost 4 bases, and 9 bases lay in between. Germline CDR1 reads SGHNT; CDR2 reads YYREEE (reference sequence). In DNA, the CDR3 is TGTGCCAGCAGCTTGGTCGGGAGCCCAGATACGCAGTATTTT. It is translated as CASSLVGSPDTQYF.

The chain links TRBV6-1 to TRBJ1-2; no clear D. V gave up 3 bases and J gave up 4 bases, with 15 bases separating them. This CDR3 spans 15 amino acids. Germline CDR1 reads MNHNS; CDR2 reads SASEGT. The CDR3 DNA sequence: TGTGCCAGCAGTGATCAACTGTCAGGACCCTATGGCTACACCTTC. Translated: CASSDQLSGPYGYTF.

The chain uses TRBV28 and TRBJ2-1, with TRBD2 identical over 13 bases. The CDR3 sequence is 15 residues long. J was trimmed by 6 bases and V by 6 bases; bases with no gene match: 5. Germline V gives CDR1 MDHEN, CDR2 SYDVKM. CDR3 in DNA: TGTGCCAGCAGACCAGGGACTAGCGGGGTCAATGAGCAGTTCTTC. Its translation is CASRPGTSGVNEQFF.

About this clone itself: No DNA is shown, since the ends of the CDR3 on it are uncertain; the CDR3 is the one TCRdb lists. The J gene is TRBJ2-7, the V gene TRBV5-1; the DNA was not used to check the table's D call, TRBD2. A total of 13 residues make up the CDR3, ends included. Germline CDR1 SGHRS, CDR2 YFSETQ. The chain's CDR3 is CASRVGPGAGEYF.

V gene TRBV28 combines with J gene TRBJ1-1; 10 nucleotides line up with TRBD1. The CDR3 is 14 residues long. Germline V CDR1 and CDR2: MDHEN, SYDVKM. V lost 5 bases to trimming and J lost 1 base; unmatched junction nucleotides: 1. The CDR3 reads CASSDRGRNTEAFF. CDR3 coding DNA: TGTGCCAGCAGTGACAGGGGGCGGAACACTGAAGCTTTCTTT.

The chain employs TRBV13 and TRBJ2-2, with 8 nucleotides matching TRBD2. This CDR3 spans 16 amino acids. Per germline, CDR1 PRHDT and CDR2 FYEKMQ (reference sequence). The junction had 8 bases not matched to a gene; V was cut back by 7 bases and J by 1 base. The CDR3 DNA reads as TGTGCCAGCATGGTTAAGGCGGGAGGGAACACCGGGGAGCTGTTTTTT. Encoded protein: CASMVKAGGNTGELFF.

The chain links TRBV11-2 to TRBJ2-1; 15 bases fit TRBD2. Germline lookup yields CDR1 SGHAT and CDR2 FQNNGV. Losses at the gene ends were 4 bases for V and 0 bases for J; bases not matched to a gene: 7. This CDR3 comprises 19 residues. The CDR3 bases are TGTGCCAGCAGCTCCATCGGGACTAGCGGGAGGAGCTCCTACAATGAGCAGTTCTTC. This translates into CASSSIGTSGRSSYNEQFF.

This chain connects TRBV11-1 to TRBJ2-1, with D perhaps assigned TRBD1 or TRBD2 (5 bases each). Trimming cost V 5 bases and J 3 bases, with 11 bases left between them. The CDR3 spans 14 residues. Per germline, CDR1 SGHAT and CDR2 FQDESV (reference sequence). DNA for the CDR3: TGTGCCAGCAGCACGAGGGGTGGCTACAATGAGCAGTTCTTC. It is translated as CASSTRGGYNEQFF.

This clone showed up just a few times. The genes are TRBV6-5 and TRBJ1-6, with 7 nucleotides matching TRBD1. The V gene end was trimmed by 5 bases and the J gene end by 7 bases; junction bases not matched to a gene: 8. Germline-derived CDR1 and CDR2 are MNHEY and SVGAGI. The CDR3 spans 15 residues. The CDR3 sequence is CASSRSDRENSPLHF. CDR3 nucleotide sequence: TGTGCCAGCAGTCGATCAGACAGGGAGAATTCACCCCTCCACTTT.

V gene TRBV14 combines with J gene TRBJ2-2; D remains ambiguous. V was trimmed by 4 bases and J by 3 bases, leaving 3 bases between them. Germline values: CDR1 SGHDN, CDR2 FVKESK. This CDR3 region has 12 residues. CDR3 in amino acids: CASSLDTGELFF. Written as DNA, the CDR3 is TGTGCCAGCAGCCTAGACACCGGGGAGCTGTTTTTT.

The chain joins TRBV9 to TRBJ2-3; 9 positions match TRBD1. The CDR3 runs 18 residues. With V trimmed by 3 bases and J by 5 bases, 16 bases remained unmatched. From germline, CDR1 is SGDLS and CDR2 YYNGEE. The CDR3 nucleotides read TGTGCCAGCAGCGATAGTCCCTTCGGGACAGGGATGGGAGATACGCAGTATTTT. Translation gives CASSDSPFGTGMGDTQYF.

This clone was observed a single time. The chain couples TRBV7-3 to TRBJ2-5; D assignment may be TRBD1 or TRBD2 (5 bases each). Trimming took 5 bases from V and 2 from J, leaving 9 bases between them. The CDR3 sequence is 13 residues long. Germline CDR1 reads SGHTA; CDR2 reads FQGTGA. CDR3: CASSAWGQETQYF. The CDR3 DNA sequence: TGTGCCAGCAGCGCCTGGGGGCAAGAGACCCAGTACTTC.

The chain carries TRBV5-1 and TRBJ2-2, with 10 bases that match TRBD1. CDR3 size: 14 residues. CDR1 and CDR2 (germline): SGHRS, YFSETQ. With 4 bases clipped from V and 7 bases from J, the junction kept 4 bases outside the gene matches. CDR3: CASSVGQGNGELFF. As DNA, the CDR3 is TGCGCCAGCAGCGTGGGACAGGGGAACGGGGAGCTGTTTTTT. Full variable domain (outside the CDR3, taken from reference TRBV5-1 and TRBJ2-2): KAGVTQTPRYLIKTRGQQVTLSCSPISGHRSVSWYQQTPGQGLQFLFEYFSETQRNKGNFPGRFSGRQFSNSRSEMNVSTLELGDSALYLCASSVGQGNGELFFGEGSRLTVL.

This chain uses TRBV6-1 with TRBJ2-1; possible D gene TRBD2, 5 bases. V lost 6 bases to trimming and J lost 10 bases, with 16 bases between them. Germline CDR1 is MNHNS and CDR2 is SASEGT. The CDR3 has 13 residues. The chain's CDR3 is CASRTTLAGEQFF. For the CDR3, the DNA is TGTGCCAGCAGGACGACCCTAGCTGGGGAGCAGTTCTTC.

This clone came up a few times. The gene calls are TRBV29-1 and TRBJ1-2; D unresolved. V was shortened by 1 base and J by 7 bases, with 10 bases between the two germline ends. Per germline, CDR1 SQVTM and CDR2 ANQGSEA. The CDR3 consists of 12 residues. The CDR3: CSVEATYIGYTF. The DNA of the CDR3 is TGCAGCGTTGAAGCGACGTATATTGGCTACACCTTC.